The TCR beta chain described here comes from a study of T cell responses to AZD1222 COVID-19 vaccine. Germline CDR1 reads SGDLS; CDR2 reads YYNGEE. Trimming stripped 0 bases from V and 0 bases from J, with 9 bases between. The CDR3 runs 15 residues. The table came from immunoSEQ multiplex PCR; TCRdb's copy has only in-frame clones and leaves some out. The sample carries about 160,000 clones, about 90% recorded once. Sample: peripheral blood, taken on day 0 of AZD1222 vaccination. The chain recombines TRBV9 with TRBJ1-2; D gene unclear. The sequence derives from an adult in good health. CDR3 DNA: TGTGCCAGCAGCGTAGGTCGGGAAACTAACTATGGCTACACCTTC. Amino acid sequence: CASSVGRETNYGYTF.